In this sample, the clone carrying this TCR beta chain turned up many times. 5'RACE employing 10-nucleotide random UMIs yielded the cDNA. The output of every sequencing run, over 180 million TCR-beta sequences, came from 15-18 subjects. One entry per CDR3 protein results from TCRdb running MiXCR on the 5' RACE reads. Of tens of thousands of distinct CDR3 sequences listed, 10% to 13% are singletons. The data were obtained in a study of neurological immune-mediated disorders. 2 million PBMCs stored at -80 C were the source of the unsorted libraries. Germline V gene lookup returns CDR1 MNHNS and CDR2 SASEGT. The V gene lost 6 bases and the J gene lost 1 base, with 9 bases spanning the gap. This CDR3 has 13 amino acids.

The sequenced material came from PBMCs. The receptor was isolated from a woman aged 25 to 39 with HTLV-1-associated myelopathy (HAM/TSP). The rearrangement uses TRBV6-1 and TRBJ1-2, with D possibly matching TRBD1 (5 bases). The CDR3 sequence is CASRTTVNYGYTF. DNA for the CDR3: TGTGCCAGCAGGACGACAGTTAACTATGGCTACACCTTC.